The clone carrying this T cell receptor beta chain was counted once. These data originate in a study of control samples from healthy donors and cancer patients. TCRdb's copy holds only in-frame clones and misses some; the assay was immunoSEQ multiplex PCR. The sample has some 71,000 clones, roughly 91% seen once. Germline V CDR1 and CDR2: MNHEY, SVGAGI. The CDR3 loop spans 13 amino acids. V lost 6 bases to trimming and J lost 11 bases; unmatched junction nucleotides: 9. Input material: PBMCs. The J gene is TRBJ1-1, the V gene TRBV6-5; 10 bases are a match to TRBD1. The TCR originated in a man aged 60-69 years with lung cancer. The CDR3 here is CASSGSRQGAAFF. The DNA of the CDR3 is TGTGCCAGCAGCGGATCGAGACAGGGGGCGGCTTTCTTT.